These 25 T cell receptor beta chains came from one sample sequenced in a study of shared clonotypes between healthy human individuals (dated by TCRdb to between 2020 and 2021). The receptor library was made with the immunoSEQ multiplex PCR assay. Here the immuneACCESS table is served through TCRdb, limited to in-frame sequences with V and J called. Missing clones are a known gap in these copies; in checked studies unresolved V genes cover under half, and the rest lacks a known reason. This sample comprises roughly 500,000 clones, 81% of them detected only once. The ten biggest clones cover over 9.5% of the sample. Sequencing was performed on PBMCs. These receptors were obtained from a woman aged 40 to 50 in good health. Some clones in this sample may be carry-over from other donors' samples.

The chain uses TRBV5-6 and TRBJ2-2, with D possibly being TRBD2 (6 bases). CDR3 length: 14 amino acids. Germline V gene data show CDR1 as SGHDT and CDR2 as YYEEEE. The germline V and J ends were trimmed by 5 bases and 7 bases, with 15 bases remaining between them. CDR3 DNA sequence: TGTGCCAGCAGATCTGGGGGGATGTACGGGGAGCTGTTTTTT. Translated, it gives CASRSGGMYGELFF.

CDR3 amino acids: CASRQRLYNEKLFF. The CDR3 DNA is TGTGCCAGCAGGCAGAGACTTTATAATGAAAAACTGTTTTTT. The rearrangement uses TRBV28 and TRBJ1-4, with unresolved D. The CDR3 is made up of 14 amino acids. V was trimmed by 6 bases and J by 4 bases, leaving 12 bases between them. Germline CDR1 reads MDHEN; CDR2 reads SYDVKM.

This chain links TRBV18 with TRBJ2-2; 10 bases match TRBD1. J lost 5 bases, V lost 3 bases, and 6 bases had no gene match. The CDR3 is 16 amino acids. Germline lookup yields CDR1 KGHSH and CDR2 LQKENI. The CDR3 nucleotides read TGTGCCAGCTCACCTCCGGGACAGGGGCTTACCGGGGAGCTGTTTTTT. Its protein product is CASSPPGQGLTGELFF.

This clone showed up just a few times. The chain recombines TRBV19 with TRBJ2-1; TRBD2 matches 8 bases. CDR3 size: 14 residues. Germline assignment: CDR1 LNHDA and CDR2 SQIVND (reference sequence). With 6 bases clipped from V and 3 bases from J, the junction kept 4 bases outside the gene matches. The CDR3 coding sequence is TGTGCCAGTAGCAGACTAGCGAACTACAATGAGCAGTTCTTC. Its translation is CASSRLANYNEQFF.

The V and J genes are TRBV7-3 and TRBJ2-5; unclear D gene. Germline loops: CDR1 SGHTA, CDR2 FQGTGA. The CDR3 extends over 13 amino acids. The V and J ends lost 5 bases and 4 bases respectively, with 11 bases between them. The CDR3 DNA reads TGTGCCAGCAGCCCCTCAGGCGGAGAGACCCAGTACTTC. It yields the protein CASSPSGGETQYF.

This clone was detected only once. V usage is TRBV7-3 and J usage is TRBJ1-1; D is possibly TRBD1 (5 bases). V dropped 1 base and J dropped 3 bases, with 12 bases sitting between them. CDR3 length: 15 residues. CDR1 and CDR2 (germline): SGHTA, FQGTGA. In DNA, the CDR3 is TGTGCCAGCAGCTTAAATGTGGGAGGGGACACTGAAGCTTTCTTT. Amino acids: CASSLNVGGDTEAFF.

As for this clone: This likely stems from a read error, as it lies one base from a far larger clone. The chain has TRBV5-1 and TRBJ2-7; 9 bases align to TRBD2. This CDR3 has 14 amino acids. From germline, CDR1 is SGHRS and CDR2 YFSETQ. The CDR3 DNA is TGCACCAGCAATAGCGGGAGTCTCTCCCACGAGCAGTACTTC. Amino acid sequence: CTSNSGSLSHEQYF.

This clone occurred once. J is TRBJ2-5 and V is TRBV27; D gene ambiguous. V was shortened by 3 bases and J by 4 bases, with 9 bases between the two germline ends. Looked up from germline, CDR1 is MNHEY and CDR2 is SMNVEV (reference sequence). The CDR3 length is 13 residues. The CDR3 sequence: CASSFFSGETQYF. CDR3 DNA sequence: TGTGCCAGCAGTTTTTTCAGTGGAGAGACCCAGTACTTC.

This clone has only a few counts. V and J are TRBV9 and TRBJ2-1; 8 positions agree with TRBD1. From germline, CDR1 is SGDLS and CDR2 YYNGEE. Trimming at V came to 0 bases and at J to 4 bases, leaving 6 bases not matched to a gene. CDR3 size: 16 residues. The CDR3 sequence: CASSVDRDRSYNEQFF. The CDR3 DNA reads as TGTGCCAGCAGCGTAGACAGGGACAGGTCTTACAATGAGCAGTTCTTC.

Notes on this clone: Since a far larger clone is one base different, this is likely a read error. The chain uses TRBV28 and TRBJ2-2; D gene ambiguous. Germline V gives CDR1 MDHEN, CDR2 SYDVKM. The CDR3 extends over 17 amino acids. The CDR3 here is CASSSSPSGTNTWELFF. The DNA of the CDR3 is TGTGCCAGCAGTTCGTCCCCTAGTGGAACGAACACCTGGGAGCTGTTTTTT.

In the case of this clone: A far larger clone is off by one base, so a read error is likely. The chain is built from TRBV6-5 and TRBJ2-1, with D possibly matching TRBD2 (5 bases). The CDR3 runs to 12 residues. Germline V gene data show CDR1 as MNHEY and CDR2 as SVGAGI. In nucleotides, the CDR3 is TGTGCCAGCACCGACTCGTATGGGGAGCAGCTCTTC. It codes for CASTDSYGEQLF.

In its sample, this clone was seen a few times. V and J are TRBV12-5 and TRBJ1-1; no firm D call. Trimming stripped 8 bases from V and 0 bases from J, with 7 bases between. The length of the CDR3 is 12 residues. Germline V CDR1 and CDR2: LGHNT, FRNRAP. CDR3 loop: CASNGLNTEAFF. CDR3 nucleotide sequence: TGTGCTAGTAACGGGTTGAACACTGAAGCTTTCTTT.

The chain is built from TRBV18 and TRBJ1-3, with D possibly being TRBD1 (5 bases). V gave up 2 bases and J gave up 0 bases, with 17 bases separating them. The CDR3 has 18 residues. Germline assignment: CDR1 KGHSH and CDR2 LQKENI. The CDR3 is CASSPLPPGGTSGNTIYF. CDR3 nucleotides: TGTGCCAGCTCACCATTACCTCCTGGGGGGACCTCTGGAAACACCATATATTTT.

J is TRBJ2-5 and V is TRBV4-1, with D hard to call. CDR3 length equals 15 residues. The ends were cut back, 1 base at V and 7 bases at J, with 16 bases in the middle. Germline CDR1 and CDR2: MGHRA and YSYEKL. This CDR3 reads CASSQGPGQVGTQYF. The CDR3 nucleotides are TGCGCCAGCAGCCAAGGTCCCGGGCAGGTTGGGACCCAGTACTTC.

Details on this clone: A far larger clone is a single base away, which makes a read error likely. The sample carries other DNA sequences with the same CDR3. The chain combines TRBV5-4 with TRBJ2-5, with D possibly TRBD2 on 7 matching bases. The V and J ends lost 3 bases and 6 bases respectively, with 15 bases between them. The V gene's germline CDR1 is SGHNT and CDR2 YYREEE (reference sequence). The CDR3 spans 14 residues. As DNA, the CDR3 is TGTGCCAGCAGCTCCCGGAGGGGGGGGCAGACCCAGTACTTC. It is translated as CASSSRRGGQTQYF.

Worth noting for this clone: One junction end does not reproduce the germline sequence, and a read error may be involved. The chain carries TRBV6-6 and TRBJ1-4; TRBD1 might be the D (6 bases). This CDR3 spans 15 amino acids. From germline, CDR1 is MNHNY and CDR2 SVGAGI (reference sequence). In nucleotides, the CDR3 is TGTGCCAGCAGTTTGGACAGTGCAACTAATGAAAAACTGTTTTTC. Its protein product is CASSLDSATNEKLFF.

The chain links TRBV7-9 to TRBJ2-7; D may match TRBD1 or TRBD2 (6 bases each). Trimming removed 5 bases from V and 5 bases from J, with 16 bases in between. This CDR3 spans 14 amino acids. Germline CDR1 SEHNR, CDR2 FQNEAQ (reference sequence). For the CDR3, the DNA is TGTGCCAGCAGCCAGGGGACTTCGGGAGACGAGCAGTACTTC. Its translation: CASSQGTSGDEQYF.

The J gene is TRBJ1-2, the V gene TRBV7-2; no reliable D call. Germline lookup yields CDR1 SGHTA and CDR2 FQGNSA. This CDR3 is 12 amino acids long. The V and J ends lost 5 bases and 5 bases respectively, with 9 bases between them. The CDR3: CASSQVDYGYTF. For the CDR3, the DNA is TGTGCCAGCAGCCAAGTGGATTATGGCTACACCTTC.

This chain links TRBV28 with TRBJ1-1; maybe TRBD1 (5 bases). Germline V gives CDR1 MDHEN, CDR2 SYDVKM. CDR3 length equals 15 residues. The ends were cut back, 4 bases at V and 6 bases at J, with 18 bases in the middle. CDR3 protein: CASSSTPGGRAEAFF. DNA for the CDR3: TGTGCCAGCAGTTCTACCCCCGGGGGTAGGGCTGAAGCTTTCTTT.

In its sample, this clone was seen a few times. The rearrangement links TRBV6-5 to TRBJ1-2; D ambiguous. Deletions cut 4 bases from V and 3 bases from J, with 15 bases between. Germline CDR1 MNHEY, CDR2 SVGAGI. The CDR3 contains 15 residues. DNA for the CDR3: TGTGCCAGCAGTTTACGACGGACCACTCACTATGGCTACACCTTC. Translated, it gives CASSLRRTTHYGYTF.

The V gene is TRBV7-9, the J gene TRBJ2-3, with D perhaps matching TRBD2 (5 bases). Trimming took off 5 bases at V and 0 bases at J, with 15 bases between the two ends. CDR3 length: 16 amino acids. Germline lookup yields CDR1 SEHNR and CDR2 FQNEAQ (reference sequence). The CDR3 DNA reads TGTGCCAGCAGCCCGGCGGGCTATCCTAGCACAGATACGCAGTATTTT. The encoded protein is CASSPAGYPSTDTQYF.

The chain employs TRBV2 and TRBJ2-3; D may be TRBD2 (5 bases). The V gene lost 4 bases and the J gene lost 2 bases, with 10 bases spanning the gap. Germline CDR1 reads SNHLY; CDR2 reads FYNNEI. This CDR3 is 14 amino acids long. DNA of the CDR3: TGTGCCAGCAGTGCCGGGATAACCACAGATACGCAGTATTTT. Its protein product is CASSAGITTDTQYF.

The chain joins TRBV5-1 to TRBJ2-3; no clear D. V was clipped by 2 bases and J by 2 bases, with 9 bases between them. CDR1 and CDR2 from the germline V gene are SGHRS and YFSETQ. This CDR3 has 14 residues. CDR3 bases: TGCGCCAGCAGCTTTGGGCAGTTCACAGATACGCAGTATTTT. Translating gives CASSFGQFTDTQYF. Based on the CDR3 plus reference TRBV5-1 and TRBJ2-3, the full variable domain is KAGVTQTPRYLIKTRGQQVTLSCSPISGHRSVSWYQQTPGQGLQFLFEYFSETQRNKGNFPGRFSGRQFSNSRSEMNVSTLELGDSALYLCASSFGQFTDTQYFGPGTRLTVL.

In regard to this clone: This is likely an artifact of a read error, given a far larger clone one base away. This chain connects TRBV6-6 to TRBJ1-2; no reliable D call. Trimming pared 6 bases from V and 0 bases from J, leaving 14 bases between. Per germline, CDR1 MNHNY and CDR2 SVGAGI (reference sequence). This CDR3 is built from 15 residues. CDR3 residues: CASRHTVASNYGYTF. The CDR3 region has the DNA TGTGCCAGCAGGCACACCGTGGCTTCTAACTATGGCTACACCTTC.

This clone appeared once. This sequence joins TRBV18 and TRBJ2-5, with D unclear. Germline V gene data show CDR1 as KGHSH and CDR2 as LQKENI. The V end lost 2 bases, the J end lost 4 bases, and 14 bases lay between the germline ends. The CDR3 is 15 residues long. The CDR3 DNA reads TGTGCCAGCTCACCATTGGGCAGGAATGGAGAGACCCAGTACTTC. Protein: CASSPLGRNGETQYF.